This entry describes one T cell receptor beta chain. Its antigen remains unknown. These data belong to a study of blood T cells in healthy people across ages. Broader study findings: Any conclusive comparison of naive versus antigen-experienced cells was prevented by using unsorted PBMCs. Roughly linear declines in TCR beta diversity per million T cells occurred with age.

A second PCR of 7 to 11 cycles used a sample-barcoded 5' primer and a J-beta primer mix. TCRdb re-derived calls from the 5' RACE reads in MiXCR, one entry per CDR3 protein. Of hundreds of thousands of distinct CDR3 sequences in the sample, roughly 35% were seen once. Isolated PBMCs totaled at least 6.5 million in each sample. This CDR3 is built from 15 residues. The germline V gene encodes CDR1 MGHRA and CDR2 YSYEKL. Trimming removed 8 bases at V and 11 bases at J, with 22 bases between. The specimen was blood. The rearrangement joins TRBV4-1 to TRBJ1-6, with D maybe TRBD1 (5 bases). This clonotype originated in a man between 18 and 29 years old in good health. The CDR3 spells CASGGDTVRSPPLHF. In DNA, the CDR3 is TGCGCCAGCGGGGGGGATACAGTGAGGTCCCCACCCCTCCACTTT.